These 21 T cell receptor beta chains came from one sample sequenced in a study of early T cells in non-severe SARS-CoV-2 infection. TCRdb fed the 5' RACE reads into MiXCR, producing one record per CDR3 protein. The data contain about 130,000 distinct CDR3 sequences, around 14% of them singletons. Sequencing was performed on whole blood. Every receptor here comes from an adult who was a healthcare worker with PCR-confirmed SARS-CoV-2 infection or an uninfected control (not recorded which).

The chain is built from TRBV7-9 and TRBJ1-1; D ambiguous. CDR1 is SEHNR and CDR2 is FQNEAQ in the germline V gene (reference sequence). CDR3 length equals 14 residues. Trimming removed 1 base at V and 1 base at J, with 7 bases between. CDR3 sequence reads: CASSLGAQNTEAFF. CDR3 DNA sequence: TGTGCCAGCAGCTTAGGGGCGCAGAACACTGAAGCTTTCTTT.

CDR3: CASSFRRLAGPDTQYF. The CDR3 coding sequence is TGTGCCAGCAGCTTCAGGCGACTAGCGGGTCCAGATACGCAGTATTTT. V and J are TRBV7-9 and TRBJ2-3; TRBD2 matches at 10 bases. There are 16 residues in the CDR3. Germline V gene lookup returns CDR1 SEHNR and CDR2 FQNEAQ (reference sequence). The junction had 7 bases not matched to a gene; V was cut back by 3 bases and J by 4 bases.

The sample holds a few counts of this clonotype. The rearrangement uses TRBV10-3 and TRBJ2-1; 10 nucleotides agree with TRBD2. The CDR3 loop spans 16 amino acids. CDR1 and CDR2 (germline): ENHRY, SYGVKD. V lost 6 bases and J lost 0; bases outside the gene matches: 5. This chain's CDR3 is CAIRAGGQSSYNEQFF. The CDR3 DNA reads TGTGCCATCAGAGCGGGGGGGCAGAGCTCCTACAATGAGCAGTTCTTC.

This clonotype was picked up a small number of times. The chain is built from TRBV4-1 and TRBJ1-5; 7 bases agree with TRBD1. The CDR3 contains 14 residues. Looked up from germline, CDR1 is MGHRA and CDR2 is YSYEKL. V gave up 3 bases and J gave up 7 bases; unmatched junction bases: 6. The CDR3 DNA sequence: TGCGCCAGCAGCCAGAAACAGGGGATCCAGCCCCAGCATTTT. Translating gives CASSQKQGIQPQHF.

The sample holds a few counts of this clonotype. This chain links TRBV20-1 with TRBJ1-2, with 8 bases lining up with TRBD1. CDR3 size: 16 residues. CDR1 is DFQATT, CDR2 SNEGSKA, per germline (reference sequence). Unmatched junction bases numbered 13, after V lost 4 bases and J lost 3 bases. CDR3 amino acids: CSAKDREYTRDYGYTF. The CDR3, as DNA: TGCAGTGCTAAGGACAGGGAATACACACGGGACTATGGCTACACCTTC.

The rearrangement uses TRBV29-1 and TRBJ2-1; TRBD1 matches 10 bases. Germline V CDR1 and CDR2: SQVTM, ANQGSEA. The CDR3 loop spans 14 amino acids. J was trimmed by 10 bases and V by 4 bases; bases with no gene match: 10. CDR3 protein: CSVGGQGTQPEQFF. The CDR3 nucleotides are TGCAGCGTTGGGGGACAGGGGACCCAACCGGAGCAGTTCTTC.

This clonotype was found a few times. The genes are TRBV6-5 and TRBJ2-6; perhaps TRBD1 as D (5 bases). Per the germline V gene, CDR1 is MNHEY and CDR2 is SVGAGI. Trimming left V 4 bases short and J 2 bases short, with 15 bases between. This CDR3 contains 17 residues. This chain's CDR3 is CASSLFGQGAGANVLTF. The CDR3 nucleotides read TGTGCCAGCAGTTTATTTGGGCAGGGCGCTGGGGCCAACGTCCTGACTTTC.

There are a few counts of this clonotype. The chain links TRBV7-6 to TRBJ2-1, with 7 bases lining up with TRBD1. Trimming at V came to 1 base and at J to 8 bases, leaving 8 bases not matched to a gene. From germline, CDR1 is SGHVS and CDR2 FNYEAQ. The CDR3 has 15 residues. CDR3 DNA sequence: TGTGCCAGCAGCTTAGGAGGGGGCTCATTCTATGAGCAGTTCTTC. Translation gives CASSLGGGSFYEQFF.

V is TRBV11-2 and J is TRBJ1-6; maybe TRBD1 (5 bases). Germline lookup yields CDR1 SGHAT and CDR2 FQNNGV. CDR3 length equals 15 residues. The V gene lost 6 bases and the J gene lost 7 bases, with 16 bases spanning the gap. In DNA, the CDR3 is TGTGCCAGCAGATCCACTCAGGGAGCAAATTCACCCCTCCACTTT. Translated, it gives CASRSTQGANSPLHF.

This clonotype was seen more than once but under ten times. The V and J genes are TRBV7-9 and TRBJ1-1; no clear D gene. CDR1 and CDR2 from the germline V gene are SEHNR and FQNEAQ (reference sequence). Trimming removed 5 bases at V and 10 bases at J, with 14 bases between. The CDR3 is 12 amino acids. CDR3 in DNA: TGTGCCAGCAGCGCGGACCCCGGGCCAGCTTTCTTT. Its translation is CASSADPGPAFF.

In the case of this clonotype: It is likely a read error, because the conserved phenylalanine at the end of the CDR3 is missing. The DNA is left out, because the CDR3 cannot be placed on it with certainty; the CDR3 is given as TCRdb lists it. This CDR3 is CASSQVVGRPIY. The chain employs TRBV4-1 and TRBJ2-7. The CDR3 totals 12 residues, both ends included. The germline V gene encodes CDR1 MGHRA and CDR2 YSYEKL.

V usage is TRBV5-4 and J usage is TRBJ2-1; D remains ambiguous. This CDR3 region has 14 residues. Trimming removed 5 bases at V and 9 bases at J, with 18 bases between. Per germline, CDR1 SGHNT and CDR2 YYREEE (reference sequence). The CDR3 DNA sequence: TGTGCCAGCAGTTCCCTGACGCCTACGGGTGAGCAGTTCTTC. Translation: CASSSLTPTGEQFF.

This clonotype was observed a handful of times. This chain uses TRBV25-1 with TRBJ1-4; perhaps TRBD1 as D (5 bases). V shed 1 base and J shed 10 bases, with 10 bases lying between them. CDR3 length: 13 residues. Germline CDR1 reads MGHDK; CDR2 reads SYGVNS. CDR3 protein: CASSESTGVKLFF. CDR3 DNA: TGTGCCAGCAGTGAATCCACGGGGGTAAAACTGTTTTTT.

This clonotype was recorded at least ten times. The rearrangement uses TRBV30 and TRBJ2-7; 7 bases fit TRBD2. This CDR3 is 13 amino acids long. Germline trimming cut 1 base from V and 6 bases from J; bases unmatched to any gene: 6. CDR1 and CDR2 (germline): GTSNPN, SVGIG (reference sequence). Written as DNA, the CDR3 is TGTGCCTGGAGTGCCGGACTAGACGGCGAGCAGTACTTC. Protein: CAWSAGLDGEQYF.

This clonotype was seen a few times. The V gene is TRBV13, the J gene TRBJ1-2, with TRBD1 identical over 10 bases. Trimming removed 5 bases from V and 5 bases from J; junction bases left unmatched: 11. This CDR3 comprises 16 residues. Germline CDR1 and CDR2: PRHDT and FYEKMQ (reference sequence). The CDR3: CASSPPRDRGVYGYTF. CDR3 DNA: TGTGCCAGCAGCCCACCCCGGGACAGGGGCGTTTATGGCTACACCTTC.

This clonotype was detected a few times. V is TRBV3-1 and J is TRBJ1-2; a weak D match, TRBD1 (5 bases). The V gene lost 4 bases and the J gene lost 8 bases, with 17 bases spanning the gap. Per the germline V gene, CDR1 is LGHDT and CDR2 is YNNKEL (reference sequence). CDR3 length: 14 residues. The DNA for the CDR3 is TGTGCCAGCAGCCTCCGGGACGGCCGGTACGGCTACACCTTC. Translated, it gives CASSLRDGRYGYTF. Drawing the rest from reference TRBV3-1 and TRBJ1-2, the complete variable domain is DTAVSQTPKYLVTQMGNDKSIKCEQNLGHDTMYWYKQDSKKFLKIMFSYNNKELIINETVPNRFSPKSPDKAHLNLHINSLELGDSAVYFCASSLRDGRYGYTFGSGTRLTVV.

This clonotype occurred a few times. V and J are TRBV7-9 and TRBJ1-1, with TRBD1 as a possible D gene (6 bases). The germline CDR1 and CDR2 sequences are SEHNR and FQNEAQ (reference sequence). Between the trimmed V and J ends, which lost 3 bases and 0 bases, there was a span of 14 bases. The CDR3 has 16 residues. CDR3 protein: CASSFPGDTLNTEAFF. CDR3 nucleotide sequence: TGTGCCAGCAGCTTCCCAGGGGATACTCTGAACACTGAAGCTTTCTTT. The full variable domain, completed using reference TRBV7-9 and TRBJ1-1, is DTGVSQNPRHKITKRGQNVTFRCDPISEHNRLYWYRQTLGQGPEFLTYFQNEAQLEKSRLLSDRFSAERPKGSFSTLEIQRTEQGDSAMYLCASSFPGDTLNTEAFFGQGTRLTVV.

The CDR3 reads CASTLEGQSNNEQFF. CDR3 bases: TGTGCCAGCACTCTCGAGGGACAGTCCAACAATGAGCAGTTCTTC. The chain carries TRBV2 and TRBJ2-1; TRBD1 matches at 7 bases. This CDR3 has 15 residues. The V and J ends lost 7 bases and 5 bases, in that order; junction bases with no gene match: 11. Germline V lookup: CDR1 SNHLY, CDR2 FYNNEI.

The chain is built from TRBV29-1 and TRBJ2-7; TRBD1 or TRBD2 may be the D gene (5 bases each). CDR1 is SQVTM, CDR2 ANQGSEA, per germline. This CDR3 region has 12 residues. With 3 bases removed from V and 4 bases from J, the gap between germline ends came to 10 bases. DNA for the CDR3: TGCAGCGTTGAGGGGGATGGGTACGAGCAGTACTTC. Translating it yields CSVEGDGYEQYF.

With respect to this clonotype: No DNA is shown, since the ends of the CDR3 on it are uncertain; the CDR3 is the one TCRdb lists. The rearrangement uses TRBV7-5 and TRBJ1-3. TRBV7-5 is a pseudogene. The CDR3 numbers 16 amino acids, ends counted. The CDR3 loop is CISVSEAPDSSGTIYF.

In this sample, this clonotype turned up a few times. V gene TRBV4-1 combines with J gene TRBJ1-5, with 10 bases identical to TRBD1. V lost 3 bases and J lost 1; bases outside the gene matches: 0. This CDR3 spans 15 amino acids. The germline gives CDR1 MGHRA, CDR2 YSYEKL. CDR3 sequence: CASSQGQGSNQPQHF. The CDR3 bases are TGCGCCAGCAGCCAGGGACAGGGGAGCAATCAGCCCCAGCATTTT.